This is a list of T cell receptor beta chains from one sample in a study of cytomegalovirus exposure and HLA in healthy donors. This table comes from immunoSEQ multiplex PCR, and its TCRdb copy is limited to in-frame clones, with some not included. The sample holds approximately 150,000 clones, more than 60% seen once. Sample: PBMCs. Receptors originate from a man aged 18 to 29 in good health and CMV-seropositive. Both conserved end residues are trimmed from each CDR3. Each record gives: J gene, V gene, CDR3 protein.

TRBJ2-3	TRBV28	ASSLRAGDTQY
TRBJ2-5	TRBV9	ASSVGKTGVGGETQY
TRBJ2-7	TRBV18	ASSPSRYEQY
TRBJ1-5	TRBV28	ASYSGRYQPQH
TRBJ2-1	TRBV30	AWSRRQGVGEQF
TRBJ2-1	TRBV15	ATSLLDSGEQF
TRBJ1-2	TRBV6-6	ASSYPPGQGVNGYT
TRBJ1-4	TRBV11-2	ASSFFSGVRPNEKLF
TRBJ2-7	TRBV30	ACSEGRRAYEQY
TRBJ2-3	TRBV14	ASSPTSLSTDTQY
TRBJ2-1	TRBV19	ASSSLAASYNEQF
TRBJ1-1	TRBV29-1	SVSLQMNTEAF
TRBJ2-7	TRBV30	AWSVRWRTTYEQY
TRBJ2-3	TRBV19	ASKYGYDTDTQY
TRBJ2-5	TRBV19	ASSIGNAKTQY
TRBJ1-3	TRBV4-1	ASSQEGWGQISGNTIY
TRBJ2-7	TRBV6-1	ASSEGDSSYEQY
TRBJ1-4	TRBV10-3	AISEGGTNEKLF
TRBJ2-5	TRBV7-9	ASSFFGQSQETQY
TRBJ1-2	TRBV28	ASSYWGLSGTGNFYGYT
TRBJ1-1	TRBV6-6	ASSPGRKGATEAF
TRBJ2-3	TRBV28	ASSSPGHPSTDTQY
TRBJ1-4	TRBV7-8	ASILRGGEQWEKLF
TRBJ2-1	TRBV2	ASSETFLGGRAYYNEQF
TRBJ2-3	TRBV2	ATTIKTGPGDTQY
TRBJ1-1	TRBV6-6	ASSYSQGRKTEAF
TRBJ2-1	TRBV4-1	ASSQGGVAYNEQF